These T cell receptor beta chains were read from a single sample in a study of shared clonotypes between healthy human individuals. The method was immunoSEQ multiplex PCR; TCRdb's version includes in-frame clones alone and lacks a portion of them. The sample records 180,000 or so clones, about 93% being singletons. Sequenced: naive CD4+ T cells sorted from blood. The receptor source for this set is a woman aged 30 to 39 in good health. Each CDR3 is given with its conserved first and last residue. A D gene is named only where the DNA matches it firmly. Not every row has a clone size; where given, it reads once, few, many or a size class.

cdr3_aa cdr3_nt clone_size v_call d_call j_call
CASSFRGGSGELFF TGTGCCAGCAGCTTTCGTGGTGGGTCCGGGGAGCTGTTTTTT . TRBV7-2 . TRBJ2-2
CAISESGQNNQPQHF TGTGCCATCAGTGAGTCGGGGCAGAACAATCAGCCCCAGCATTTT once TRBV10-3 . TRBJ1-5
CSAAQGYEQYF TGCAGTGCAGCCCAGGGATACGAGCAGTACTTC few TRBV20-1 . TRBJ2-7
CASSPGTGNTEAFF TGTGCCAGCTCACCGGGGACTGGCAACACTGAAGCTTTCTTT . TRBV18 . TRBJ1-1
CASSPFLETQYF TGTGCCAGCTCACCATTCTTAGAGACCCAGTACTTC . TRBV18 . TRBJ2-5
CASSLIRTSEAFF TGTGCCAGCAGCTTAATTAGGACGTCTGAAGCTTTCTTT . TRBV7-3 . TRBJ1-1
CASSVSGGTDTQYF TGTGCCAGCAGTGTTAGCGGGGGCACAGATACGCAGTATTTT . TRBV6-4 TRBD2 TRBJ2-3
CASAADEASTDTQYF TGTGCCAGCGCGGCGGACGAGGCTAGCACAGATACGCAGTATTTT . TRBV2 . TRBJ2-3
CASSLEGNEQFF TGTGCCAGCAGCTTAGAGGGCAATGAGCAGTTCTTC . TRBV7-3 . TRBJ2-1
CASSFRQQTGSSYEQYF TGTGCCAGCAGCTTTCGACAACAGACAGGAAGCTCCTACGAGCAGTACTTC . TRBV5-6 . TRBJ2-7
CASSFLVGAGGREQYF TGCGCCAGCAGCTTCCTGGTGGGGGCGGGAGGGCGGGAGCAGTACTTC . TRBV4-1 TRBD2 TRBJ2-7
CASRGRSSYEQYF TGTGCCAGCAGAGGGCGGAGCTCCTACGAGCAGTACTTC . TRBV25-1 . TRBJ2-7
CASSPGVSEQYF TGTGCCAGCTCACCAGGAGTTAGCGAGCAGTACTTC . TRBV18 . TRBJ2-7
CASSPPDTSGNTIYF TGTGCCAGCTCACCACCCGACACCTCTGGAAACACCATATATTTT . TRBV18 . TRBJ1-3
CASSPTSGGLRGVYF TGTGCCAGCAGCCCAACTAGCGGGGGGTTACGTGGTGTGTACTTC . TRBV7-9 TRBD2 TRBJ2-7
CASRADGRSTGELFF TGTGCCAGCAGGGCCGACGGAAGGAGCACCGGGGAGCTGTTTTTT . TRBV6-1 . TRBJ2-2
CASSSRTGGAVDTQYF TGTGCCAGCAGTTCCCGGACAGGGGGGGCGGTGGATACGCAGTATTTT . TRBV27 TRBD1 TRBJ2-3
CASSLDRGSQYF TGTGCCAGCAGCTTAGACAGGGGCTCGCAGTATTTT . TRBV11-2 . TRBJ2-3
CASSLAPAVSYEQYF TGTGCCAGCAGCTTAGCGCCCGCGGTCTCCTACGAGCAGTACTTC . TRBV7-2 . TRBJ2-7
CASSLRGGWGEQYF TGTGCCAGCAGTTTACGGGGGGGTTGGGGCGAGCAGTACTTC . TRBV28 TRBD2 TRBJ2-7
CASLKGRDEKLFF TGTGCCAGCTTAAAGGGGCGAGATGAAAAACTGTTTTTT . TRBV2 . TRBJ1-4
CASSLAIGRHSPLHF TGTGCCAGCAGCTTAGCTATAGGGCGACATTCACCCCTCCACTTT once TRBV7-9 . TRBJ1-6
CASSLQGARDTEAFF TGTGCCAGTAGTTTACAGGGGGCGCGGGACACTGAAGCTTTCTTT . TRBV19 TRBD1 TRBJ1-1
CASSRDRDRVNEQYF TGTGCCAGCAGTCGAGACCGGGACAGGGTCAACGAGCAGTACTTC . TRBV27 TRBD1 TRBJ2-7
CASSGQGAQSEAFF TGTGCCAGTAGCGGACAGGGGGCTCAATCTGAAGCTTTCTTT . TRBV19 TRBD1 TRBJ1-1
CASSPGLAGVGEQFF TGTGCCAGCAGCCCGGGACTAGCGGGAGTGGGTGAGCAGTTCTTC . TRBV5-4 TRBD2 TRBJ2-1
CASSGRDKHSYEQYF TGTGCCAGCAGTGGCCGGGACAAACACTCCTACGAGCAGTACTTC . TRBV6-1 . TRBJ2-7
CASSPGGGSYNEQFF TGTGCCAGCAGCCCGGGAGGAGGCTCCTACAATGAGCAGTTCTTC . TRBV13 TRBD2 TRBJ2-1
CASRPSGVVAGNTIYF TGTGCCAGCAGGCCCTCCGGGGTAGTGGCTGGAAACACCATATATTTT . TRBV28 . TRBJ1-3
CASSSRGPAPGYEQYF TGTGCCAGCAGCTCGAGAGGACCAGCCCCCGGCTACGAGCAGTACTTC . TRBV7-6 . TRBJ2-7
CASSLRGGNTIYF TGCGCCAGCAGCTTGAGAGGGGGAAACACCATATATTTT . TRBV5-1 . TRBJ1-3
CASSDTTGLGYTF TGTGCCAGCAGCGACACGACAGGGTTGGGCTACACCTTC . TRBV28 TRBD1 TRBJ1-2
CASSYAGGYEQYF TGTGCCAGCAGTTACGCGGGTGGCTACGAGCAGTACTTC . TRBV6-5 . TRBJ2-7
CASSLAGRGAKNIQYF TGTGCCAGCAGCTTAGCGGGCAGGGGGGCCAAAAACATTCAGTACTTC . TRBV7-8 TRBD1 TRBJ2-4
CASRAVRSGIYGYTF TGTGCCAGCAGGGCCGTCAGGTCGGGGATCTATGGCTACACCTTC . TRBV2 . TRBJ1-2
CASSPGWRLAGGNEQYF TGTGCCAGCAGTCCTGGCTGGCGCCTAGCGGGAGGGAACGAGCAGTACTTC . TRBV27 TRBD2 TRBJ2-7
CASSLQGARTEAFF TGTGCCAGCAGTTTACAGGGGGCGAGAACTGAAGCTTTCTTT . TRBV27 TRBD1 TRBJ1-1
CASSAGHTEAFF TGTGCCAGCAGCGCGGGACACACTGAAGCTTTCTTT . TRBV7-9 . TRBJ1-1
CASSKPGQGGQRLASNEKLFF TGTGCCAGCAGCAAACCGGGACAGGGGGGCCAAAGGTTGGCTTCTAATGAAAAACTGTTTTTT . TRBV21-1 . TRBJ1-4
CASSLKVPGGNTEAFF TGCGCCAGCAGCTTGAAGGTTCCGGGAGGGAACACTGAAGCTTTCTTT . TRBV5-1 . TRBJ1-1